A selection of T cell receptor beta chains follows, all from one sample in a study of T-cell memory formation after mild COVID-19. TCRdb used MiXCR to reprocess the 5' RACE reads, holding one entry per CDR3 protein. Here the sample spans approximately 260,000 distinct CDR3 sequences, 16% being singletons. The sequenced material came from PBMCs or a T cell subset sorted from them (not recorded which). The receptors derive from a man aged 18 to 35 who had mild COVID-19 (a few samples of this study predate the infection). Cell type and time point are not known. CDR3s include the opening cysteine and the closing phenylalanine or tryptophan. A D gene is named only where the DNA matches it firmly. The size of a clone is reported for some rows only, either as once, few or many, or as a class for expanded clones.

CDR3 DNA: TGCGCCAGCAGCCAAGGCCCGGTGTCGGCAGACAGAGCCACAGATACGCAGTATTTT
CDR3 protein: CASSQGPVSADRATDTQYF
J gene: TRBJ2-3
D gene: -
V gene: TRBV4-3
clone size: -

CDR3 DNA: TGCAGTGCGGGGGGGAACACCGGGGAGCTGTTTTTT
CDR3 protein: CSAGGNTGELFF
J gene: TRBJ2-2
D gene: -
V gene: TRBV20-1
clone size: -

CDR3 DNA: TGTGCCAGCAGACCCGGGACAGGGACGACGGGGACCCTCCACTTT
CDR3 protein: CASRPGTGTTGTLHF
J gene: TRBJ1-6
D gene: TRBD1
V gene: TRBV12-3/TRBV12-4
clone size: -

CDR3 DNA: TGTGCCAGCAGATCCACAACTAATGAAAAACTGTTTTTT
CDR3 protein: CASRSTTNEKLFF
J gene: TRBJ1-4
D gene: -
V gene: TRBV6-2/TRBV6-3
clone size: few

CDR3 DNA: TGCGCCAGCAGCTTGAACGCGGGTGGAGGCGAGCAGTACTTC
CDR3 protein: CASSLNAGGGEQYF
J gene: TRBJ2-7
D gene: -
V gene: TRBV5-1
clone size: -

CDR3 DNA: TGTGCCAGCAGCCGGGGGGTTCGGGCAGATACGCAGTATTTT
CDR3 protein: CASSRGVRADTQYF
J gene: TRBJ2-3
D gene: TRBD2
V gene: TRBV7-2
clone size: -

CDR3 DNA: TGTGCCAGCAGTTTTTGGCCTAGCGGAGATCAAGAGACCCAGTACTTC
CDR3 protein: CASSFWPSGDQETQYF
J gene: TRBJ2-5
D gene: TRBD2
V gene: TRBV12-3/TRBV12-4
clone size: -

CDR3 DNA: TGTGCCAGCAGTCAGTACCTAGACAGCTATGGCTACACCTTC
CDR3 protein: CASSQYLDSYGYTF
J gene: TRBJ1-2
D gene: -
V gene: TRBV25-1
clone size: few

CDR3 DNA: TGTGCCAGCAGCACCCAGACTAGCGGGGGGGGAGAGACCCAGTACTTC
CDR3 protein: CASSTQTSGGGETQYF
J gene: TRBJ2-5
D gene: TRBD2
V gene: TRBV7-2
clone size: -

CDR3 DNA: TGCAGCGCAAGGGGGCCGAGGACTGAAGCTTTCTTT
CDR3 protein: CSARGPRTEAFF
J gene: TRBJ1-1
D gene: TRBD1
V gene: TRBV29-1
clone size: few

CDR3 DNA: TGTGCCTGGAGTAGGGCTAGCGGGGGTAGAGATACGCAGTATTTT
CDR3 protein: CAWSRASGGRDTQYF
J gene: TRBJ2-3
D gene: TRBD2
V gene: TRBV30
clone size: few

CDR3 DNA: TGTGCCAGCAGTGACTCGTTCAGGCGCGAGCAGTTCTTC
CDR3 protein: CASSDSFRREQFF
J gene: TRBJ2-1
D gene: -
V gene: TRBV6-4
clone size: few

CDR3 DNA: TGTGCCAGCAGCCAAGATCTCGCAGGGGCCAATGAGCAGTTCTTC
CDR3 protein: CASSQDLAGANEQFF
J gene: TRBJ2-1
D gene: -
V gene: TRBV4-2
clone size: few

CDR3 DNA: TGCGCCAGCAGCTCCACGGTAGGCAGCAACTCCTATAATTCACCCCTCCACTTT
CDR3 protein: CASSSTVGSNSYNSPLHF
J gene: TRBJ1-6
D gene: -
V gene: TRBV5-1
clone size: -

CDR3 DNA: TGTGCCAGCAGCCAAGGCAGGGGTGAGCAGTACTTC
CDR3 protein: CASSQGRGEQYF
J gene: TRBJ2-7
D gene: -
V gene: TRBV3-1
clone size: few

CDR3 DNA: TGTGCCAGCAGCCAAGAACCAAGAGCCTACGAGCAGTACTTC
CDR3 protein: CASSQEPRAYEQYF
J gene: TRBJ2-7
D gene: -
V gene: TRBV3-1
clone size: few

CDR3 DNA: TGCGCCAGCAGCCAGGGGGTACTATCCTACAATGAGCAGTTCTTC
CDR3 protein: CASSQGVLSYNEQFF
J gene: TRBJ2-1
D gene: TRBD1
V gene: TRBV5-1
clone size: many

CDR3 DNA: TGCGCCAGCAGCTTGGGATCTTCGGCGGGGGGGCAAGTGAATACGCAGTATTTT
CDR3 protein: CASSLGSSAGGQVNTQYF
J gene: TRBJ2-3
D gene: TRBD2
V gene: TRBV5-1
clone size: few

CDR3 DNA: TGTGCCAGCAGCCCAGCTTCCACCTACAATGAGCAGTTCTTC
CDR3 protein: CASSPASTYNEQFF
J gene: TRBJ2-1
D gene: -
V gene: TRBV3-1
clone size: few

CDR3 DNA: TGCGCCAGCAGGAATACAGATACGCAGTATTTT
CDR3 protein: CASRNTDTQYF
J gene: TRBJ2-3
D gene: -
V gene: TRBV5-1
clone size: -

CDR3 DNA: TGTGCCAGCAGGGTTCTAGCGGGGGGCACCCTACGATCCACAGATACGCAGTATTTT
CDR3 protein: CASRVLAGGTLRSTDTQYF
J gene: TRBJ2-3
D gene: TRBD2
V gene: TRBV7-2
clone size: -

CDR3 DNA: TGTGCCACCAGACGGGGTACTGAAGCTTTCTTT
CDR3 protein: CATRRGTEAFF
J gene: TRBJ1-1
D gene: -
V gene: TRBV6-2/TRBV6-3
clone size: -

CDR3 DNA: TGTGCCAGCATAACAGAACCGAACACTGAAGCTTTCTTT
CDR3 protein: CASITEPNTEAFF
J gene: TRBJ1-1
D gene: -
V gene: TRBV6-2/TRBV6-3
clone size: many

CDR3 DNA: TGCAGTGCTAGATTGAGCGGCTATGAGCAGTTCTTC
CDR3 protein: CSARLSGYEQFF
J gene: TRBJ2-1
D gene: -
V gene: TRBV20-1
clone size: many

CDR3 DNA: TGTGCCACCAGTTTAAGGGAAGAGACCCAGTACTTC
CDR3 protein: CATSLREETQYF
J gene: TRBJ2-5
D gene: -
V gene: TRBV24-1
clone size: -

CDR3 DNA: TGCGCCAGCAGGGGCGGGGGGACCTACAATGAGCAGTTCTTC
CDR3 protein: CASRGGGTYNEQFF
J gene: TRBJ2-1
D gene: TRBD2
V gene: TRBV4-3
clone size: -

CDR3 DNA: TGTGCTAGCAGCGACGGACAGGGTTGGACAGATACGCAGTATTTT
CDR3 protein: CASSDGQGWTDTQYF
J gene: TRBJ2-3
D gene: TRBD1
V gene: TRBV7-7
clone size: -

CDR3 DNA: TGCGCCAGCAGGCTAGCGGACGGCTACGAGCAGTACTTC
CDR3 protein: CASRLADGYEQYF
J gene: TRBJ2-7
D gene: TRBD2
V gene: TRBV5-1
clone size: -

CDR3 DNA: TGTGCCAGCAGCCCGAGAAGATTGACCCAAGAGACCCAGTACTTC
CDR3 protein: CASSPRRLTQETQYF
J gene: TRBJ2-5
D gene: -
V gene: TRBV5-6
clone size: few

CDR3 DNA: TGTGCCTGGTGTGGGGGCCCATACACTGAAGCTTTCTTT
CDR3 protein: CAWCGGPYTEAFF
J gene: TRBJ1-1
D gene: -
V gene: TRBV30
clone size: -

CDR3 DNA: TGCGCCAGCAGCTCGCGGACAGGTCAAGAGACCCAGTACTTC
CDR3 protein: CASSSRTGQETQYF
J gene: TRBJ2-5
D gene: TRBD1
V gene: TRBV4-1
clone size: -

CDR3 DNA: TGTGCCAGCAGCTTAGGTCGCAGGGACGAGCAGTACTTC
CDR3 protein: CASSLGRRDEQYF
J gene: TRBJ2-7
D gene: -
V gene: TRBV7-2
clone size: few

CDR3 DNA: TGTGCCAGCAGCACCCCAGGGGGCAGGGATGAGCAGTTCTTC
CDR3 protein: CASSTPGGRDEQFF
J gene: TRBJ2-1
D gene: TRBD1
V gene: TRBV7-9
clone size: few

CDR3 DNA: TGCGCCAGCAGCTTGGCCTCCGGGAGGGTGATCGCAGATACGCAGTATTTT
CDR3 protein: CASSLASGRVIADTQYF
J gene: TRBJ2-3
D gene: TRBD2
V gene: TRBV5-1
clone size: -

CDR3 DNA: TGCGCCAGCAGTCAATCGGGGTTGGGGGAGACCCAGTACTTC
CDR3 protein: CASSQSGLGETQYF
J gene: TRBJ2-5
D gene: -
V gene: TRBV23-1
clone size: many

CDR3 DNA: TGCAGTGCTAGAGATAAAGGGGACACCGGGGAGCTGTTTTTT
CDR3 protein: CSARDKGDTGELFF
J gene: TRBJ2-2
D gene: -
V gene: TRBV20-1
clone size: many

CDR3 DNA: TGTGCCAGCAGTCCACCAGCGGGGACGAATTCACCCCTCCACTTT
CDR3 protein: CASSPPAGTNSPLHF
J gene: TRBJ1-6
D gene: -
V gene: TRBV3-1
clone size: many

CDR3 DNA: TGTGCCAGCAGTGCCGGACAGACAGATACGCAGTATTTT
CDR3 protein: CASSAGQTDTQYF
J gene: TRBJ2-3
D gene: -
V gene: TRBV12-3/TRBV12-4
clone size: many

CDR3 DNA: TGTGCCACCAGCAGAACAGGGGAAGGTCCTCAGCCCCAGCATTTT
CDR3 protein: CATSRTGEGPQPQHF
J gene: TRBJ1-5
D gene: TRBD1
V gene: TRBV15
clone size: -

CDR3 DNA: TGCAGTGCCACGGACGTGGATGATAATTCACCCCTCCACTTT
CDR3 protein: CSATDVDDNSPLHF
J gene: TRBJ1-6
D gene: -
V gene: TRBV20-1
clone size: -

CDR3 DNA: TGTGCCAGCAGTTGGGGGCAAGAGACCCAGTACTTC
CDR3 protein: CASSWGQETQYF
J gene: TRBJ2-5
D gene: -
V gene: TRBV12-3/TRBV12-4
clone size: few

CDR3 DNA: TGTGCCAGCAGCTTTACAGCTACTGGAAACACCATATATTTT
CDR3 protein: CASSFTATGNTIYF
J gene: TRBJ1-3
D gene: -
V gene: TRBV7-9
clone size: -

CDR3 DNA: TGCAGCGTAACGACAGGGGCCTACGAGCAGTACTTC
CDR3 protein: CSVTTGAYEQYF
J gene: TRBJ2-7
D gene: TRBD1
V gene: TRBV29-1
clone size: many

CDR3 DNA: TGTGCCATCAGTGAGCGGGGGATGAACACCGGGGAGCTGTTTTTT
CDR3 protein: CAISERGMNTGELFF
J gene: TRBJ2-2
D gene: -
V gene: TRBV10-3
clone size: -

CDR3 DNA: TGCGCCAGCGCTGGGCAGCGCACAGATACGCAGTATTTT
CDR3 protein: CASAGQRTDTQYF
J gene: TRBJ2-3
D gene: -
V gene: TRBV4-3
clone size: -

CDR3 DNA: TGTGCCATCACGCCAGGGTACGGTGGCTACACCTTC
CDR3 protein: CAITPGYGGYTF
J gene: TRBJ1-2
D gene: -
V gene: TRBV6-5
clone size: few

CDR3 DNA: TGCGCCAGCAGCAAGGGTTTCCCGAATGAAAAACTGTTTTTT
CDR3 protein: CASSKGFPNEKLFF
J gene: TRBJ1-4
D gene: -
V gene: TRBV5-1
clone size: -

CDR3 DNA: TGTGCCAGCAGCTCCGACAGGAGGTATAGCAATCAGCCCCAGCATTTT
CDR3 protein: CASSSDRRYSNQPQHF
J gene: TRBJ1-5
D gene: -
V gene: TRBV5-8
clone size: few

CDR3 DNA: TGTGCCAGCAGAGCTGGAAGGGGGACAGATACGCAGTATTTT
CDR3 protein: CASRAGRGTDTQYF
J gene: TRBJ2-3
D gene: -
V gene: TRBV6-5
clone size: few

CDR3 DNA: TGCGCCAGCAGCGGTTCACCTGACACCTACGAGCAGTACTTC
CDR3 protein: CASSGSPDTYEQYF
J gene: TRBJ2-7
D gene: -
V gene: TRBV5-1
clone size: few

CDR3 DNA: TGCGCCAGCAGCTTGGGGACAGGACTCTCCTACGAGCAGTACTTC
CDR3 protein: CASSLGTGLSYEQYF
J gene: TRBJ2-7
D gene: TRBD1
V gene: TRBV5-1
clone size: few

CDR3 DNA: TGTGCCACCAGGGACGGGCTTTACACTGAAGCTTTCTTT
CDR3 protein: CATRDGLYTEAFF
J gene: TRBJ1-1
D gene: -
V gene: TRBV24-1
clone size: few

CDR3 DNA: TGTGCCAGCAGTCCGGGGGCCTCTGGGCAGTTCTTC
CDR3 protein: CASSPGASGQFF
J gene: TRBJ2-1
D gene: -
V gene: TRBV6-5
clone size: few

CDR3 DNA: TGTGCCAGCACCCTGCGGGGGGAGCAGTTCTTC
CDR3 protein: CASTLRGEQFF
J gene: TRBJ2-1
D gene: TRBD2
V gene: TRBV7-9
clone size: -